This T cell receptor (beta chain) was retrieved from a study of regulatory T cells in long-lasting Graves disease. Library construction for TCR beta used iRepertoire HTBI primers and Arm-PCR of CDR3 regions. TCRdb re-analysed the multiplex PCR reads in MiXCR, keeping a single row per CDR3 protein. This repertoire shows about 380,000 distinct CDR3 sequences, around 15% found once; its top ten account for 22%. About this clonotype: The antigen remains unidentified.

Regarding time point: newly diagnosed GD, antithyroid drugs for less than 3 months. RNA isolated from PBMCs was used to make the TCR library. General study findings and limits: In persistent patients, shared public clonotypes (around 2,600) outnumbered those in new patients (approximately 970).

The receptor's source is a female donor with Graves disease. The sample consisted of peripheral blood mononuclear cells (PBMCs), taken at new diagnosis, from a patient treated with antithyroid drugs.

The CDR3 region is CASNNQVGQGRNGYTF. DNA of the CDR3: TGTGCCAGTAATAATCAAGTCGGACAGGGGCGGAATGGCTACACCTTC. The genes are TRBV19 and TRBJ1-2; 9 bases align to TRBD1. The V gene's germline CDR1 is LNHDA and CDR2 SQIVND (reference sequence). This CDR3 is 16 amino acids long. V lost 7 bases, J lost 6 bases, and 15 bases stayed unmatched.